This T cell receptor beta chain was sequenced for a study of technical replicates of blood from a few donors. This table comes from immunoSEQ multiplex PCR, and its TCRdb copy is limited to in-frame clones, with some not included. The sample holds 84,000 or so clones, just under 95% seen once. This CDR3 is built from 17 residues. V was trimmed by 5 bases and J by 0 bases, leaving 19 bases between them. Germline V gives CDR1 MDHEN, CDR2 SYDVKM. The chain has TRBV28 and TRBJ1-1; no reliable D call. The specimen sequenced was T cells isolated from PBMCs. This TCR derives from a human donor in good health. CDR3 nucleotide sequence: TGTGCCAGCAGTATTAAGTCGTATTGGGAGCTGAACACTGAAGCTTTCTTT. Protein product: CASSIKSYWELNTEAFF.